These 5 T cell receptor beta chains share one sample of origin, sequenced in a study of OX40 agonist ivuxolimab in advanced cancers. Sequencing was performed with immunoSEQ multiplex PCR; in TCRdb, only in-frame clones are kept and a portion is missing. The sample consists of almost 85,000 clones, about 86% of them appearing once. The specimen was CD4+ or CD8+ T cells sorted from blood, collected in a trial of the OX40 agonist ivuxolimab. The receptors stem from an adult with an advanced solid tumor such as melanoma, head and neck, liver or kidney cancer.

The genes are TRBV5-5 and TRBJ1-5; D might be TRBD1 (6 bases). The CDR3 runs 14 residues. V lost 4 bases to trimming and J lost 5 bases, with 13 bases between them. Germline V gene sequence: CDR1 SGHKS, CDR2 YYEKEE (reference sequence). Here the CDR3 reads CASSPNRVYQPQHF. Written as DNA, the CDR3 is TGTGCCAGCAGCCCTAACAGGGTCTATCAGCCCCAGCATTTT.

V gene TRBV5-1 combines with J gene TRBJ2-3; 12 bases match TRBD2. The junction had 5 bases not matched to a gene; V was cut back by 2 bases and J by 7 bases. CDR3 size: 15 residues. Germline CDR1 SGHRS, CDR2 YFSETQ. As DNA, the CDR3 is TGCGCCAGCAGCTTCTCTAGCGGGGGGGCGTATACGCAGTATTTT. Its translation: CASSFSSGGAYTQYF. The full variable domain, its missing parts supplied by reference TRBV5-1 and TRBJ2-3, is KAGVTQTPRYLIKTRGQQVTLSCSPISGHRSVSWYQQTPGQGLQFLFEYFSETQRNKGNFPGRFSGRQFSNSRSEMNVSTLELGDSALYLCASSFSSGGAYTQYFGPGTRLTVL.

This rearrangement joins TRBV11-3 to TRBJ1-2; the match to TRBD1 covers 7 bases. V was clipped by 6 bases and J by 0 bases; unmatched bases: 13. There are 17 residues in the CDR3. Germline V CDR1 and CDR2: SGHNT, YENEEA. The CDR3 here is CASRYAGTARPNYGYTF. CDR3 DNA: TGTGCCAGCAGATACGCCGGGACAGCACGCCCTAACTATGGCTACACCTTC.

The gene calls are TRBV11-2 and TRBJ2-7; D possibly corresponds to TRBD1 (6 bases). Germline CDR1 and CDR2: SGHAT and FQNNGV. CDR3 length: 14 residues. Trimming stripped 2 bases from V and 2 bases from J, with 10 bases between. The CDR3 DNA follows: TGTGCCAGCAGCTTAATACAGGGCCCCTACGAGCAGTACTTC. Translating gives CASSLIQGPYEQYF.

The V gene is TRBV30, the J gene TRBJ1-5, with 8 bases aligning to TRBD1. V dropped 5 bases and J dropped 7; count of bases not matched to a gene: 7. CDR3 length equals 13 residues. The germline gives CDR1 GTSNPN, CDR2 SVGIG (reference sequence). In DNA, the CDR3 is TGTGCCTGGGATGTTGACAGGGGACAGCCCCAGCATTTT. Translating gives CAWDVDRGQPQHF. The full variable domain, in which reference TRBV30 and TRBJ1-5 provide the parts outside the CDR3, is SQTIHQWPATLVQPVGSPLSLECTVEGTSNPNLYWYRQAAGRGLQLLFYSVGIGQISSEVPQNLSASRPQDRQFILSSKKLLLSDSGFYLCAWDVDRGQPQHFGDGTRLSIL.